Shown below are 23 T cell receptor beta chains from a single sample sequenced in a study of blood T cell repertoires in COVID-19. Clones were read by immunoSEQ multiplex PCR, and TCRdb kept only the in-frame ones, dropping some. The data hold about 76,000 clones, with 86% observed a single time. Sequences were obtained from peripheral blood. These receptors all come from a human donor in a cohort sampled during active COVID-19.

This clone was detected only a few times. The rearrangement joins TRBV6-1 to TRBJ2-7, with D perhaps TRBD1 (6 bases). The germline CDR1 and CDR2 sequences are MNHNS and SASEGT. The germline V and J ends were trimmed by 3 bases and 5 bases, with 14 bases remaining between them. The CDR3 contains 14 residues. The CDR3 spells CASSDGGLTHEQYF. In DNA, the CDR3 is TGTGCCAGCAGTGATGGGGGCTTGACCCACGAGCAGTACTTC.

The chain recombines TRBV6-1 with TRBJ2-1, with 10 bases lining up with TRBD2. The germline gives CDR1 MNHNS, CDR2 SASEGT. This CDR3 is built from 14 residues. The V segment lost 1 base and the J segment 8 bases; nucleotides outside the gene matches: 2. CDR3 in amino acids: CASSEVSGRDEQFF. The CDR3 region has the DNA TGTGCCAGCAGTGAAGTCAGCGGGAGGGATGAGCAGTTCTTC.

This chain uses TRBV3-1 (or the pseudogene TRBV3-2) with TRBJ2-1, with 7 nucleotides matching TRBD1. In germline, CDR1 is LGHDT, CDR2 YNNKEL (reference sequence). The CDR3 is 15 residues long. The trim removed 5 bases at V and 5 bases at J, leaving 9 bases unmatched. The CDR3 protein is CASSDDRASDNEQFF. The CDR3 DNA follows: TGTGCCAGCAGCGATGACAGGGCTTCGGACAATGAGCAGTTCTTC.

The chain recombines TRBV4-3 with TRBJ1-2; D perhaps matches TRBD1 (6 bases). Germline V CDR1 and CDR2: LGHNA, YSLEER. There are 16 residues in the CDR3. Trimming stripped 0 bases from V and 0 bases from J, with 11 bases between. The CDR3 reads CASSQDRQEPNYGYTF. The CDR3, as DNA: TGCGCCAGCAGCCAAGATAGACAGGAACCTAACTATGGCTACACCTTC.

The CDR3 is CASSPNEAIQYF. The CDR3 region has the DNA TGTGCCAGCAGCCCAAACGAGGCCATTCAGTACTTC. J is TRBJ2-4 and V is TRBV7-8; no firm D call. This CDR3 comprises 12 residues. Germline V gene lookup returns CDR1 SGHVS and CDR2 FQNEAQ. V gave up 5 bases and J gave up 9 bases, with 11 bases separating them.

V usage is TRBV23-1 and J usage is TRBJ2-3; D is unresolved. TRBV23-1 is recorded as an ORF, its role being uncertain. The V and J ends lost 3 bases and 0 bases respectively, with 16 bases between them. The CDR3 has 17 amino acids. This chain's CDR3 is CASSHPKCPRSTDTQYF. CDR3 DNA: TGCGCCAGCAGTCACCCTAAGTGCCCTAGGAGCACAGATACGCAGTATTTT.

J is TRBJ1-5 and V is TRBV6-6, with a weak D call TRBD1 (5 bases). This CDR3 spans 16 amino acids. Between the trimmed V and J ends, which lost 6 bases and 0 bases, there was a span of 15 bases. CDR1 and CDR2 (germline): MNHNY, SVGAGI (reference sequence). DNA for the CDR3: TGTGCCAGCAGAGGTACCAGGGAAAATAGCAATCAGCCCCAGCATTTT. This sequence encodes CASRGTRENSNQPQHF.

The chain joins TRBV19 to TRBJ2-1; 7 bases align to TRBD2. This CDR3 region has 15 residues. V gave up 4 bases and J gave up 6 bases; unmatched junction bases: 9. Germline V gene sequence: CDR1 LNHDA, CDR2 SQIVND (reference sequence). CDR3 sequence (DNA): TGTGCCAGTAGTACTTTCAGGGACTACCTCAATGAGCAGTTCTTC. Translated: CASSTFRDYLNEQFF.

This sequence joins TRBV18 and TRBJ2-1; TRBD2 matches at 8 bases. This CDR3 contains 17 residues. J was trimmed by 7 bases and V by 3 bases; bases with no gene match: 14. Germline V lookup: CDR1 KGHSH, CDR2 LQKENI. This CDR3 is CASSPGHGGALGNEQFF. In DNA form, the CDR3 reads TGTGCCAGCTCACCCGGTCACGGGGGGGCTTTGGGGAATGAGCAGTTCTTC. The entire variable domain, with the rest obtained from reference TRBV18 and TRBJ2-1, is as follows: NAGVMQNPRHLVRRRGQEARLRCSPMKGHSHVYWYRQLPEEGLKFMVYLQKENIIDESGMPKERFSAEFPKEGPSILRIQQVVRGDSAAYFCASSPGHGGALGNEQFFGPGTRLTVL.

The V and J genes are TRBV12-3 or TRBV12-4 and TRBJ2-1; no definite D call. This CDR3 contains 13 residues. The germline V and J ends were trimmed by 6 bases and 7 bases, with 13 bases remaining between them. DNA of the CDR3: TGTGCCAGCAGCCCCTCCCTCACTAATGAGCAGTTCTTC. Encoded protein: CASSPSLTNEQFF.

This clone came up once. The rearrangement links TRBV4-2 to TRBJ2-7; 7 bases are a match to TRBD2. The CDR3 runs 16 residues. Germline CDR1 is LGHNA and CDR2 is YNFKEQ. V dropped 1 base and J dropped 0; count of bases not matched to a gene: 6. The CDR3 sequence: CASSQASGASSYEQYF. CDR3 DNA sequence: TGTGCCAGCAGCCAAGCTAGCGGAGCAAGCTCCTACGAGCAGTACTTC.

This rearrangement joins TRBV5-1 to TRBJ2-3, with a possible D match to TRBD2 (5 bases). The CDR3 runs to 14 residues. CDR1 is SGHRS, CDR2 YFSETQ, per germline. V dropped 0 bases and J dropped 1 base, with 6 bases sitting between them. The CDR3 loop is CASSLGSGTDTQYF. The DNA for the CDR3 is TGCGCCAGCAGCTTGGGTAGCGGCACAGATACGCAGTATTTT.

The V gene is TRBV28, the J gene TRBJ2-1, with D uncertain. CDR3 length: 15 amino acids. Germline loops: CDR1 MDHEN, CDR2 SYDVKM. V was pared by 2 bases and J by 6 bases, with 14 bases between. In DNA, the CDR3 is TGTGCCAGCAGTTTAATGCAGAGTTCGGGCAATGAGCAGTTCTTC. It codes for CASSLMQSSGNEQFF.

This clone was observed a single time. The chain uses TRBV2 and TRBJ2-3, with D possibly being TRBD1 (5 bases). The CDR3 runs 10 residues. CDR1 SNHLY and CDR2 FYNNEI come from the germline V gene. The CDR3: CVKGTDTQYF. The CDR3, as DNA: TGTGTCAAGGGGACAGATACGCAGTATTTT.

The chain employs TRBV5-4 and TRBJ1-1, with 10 bases fitting TRBD1. The ends lost 4 bases at V and 5 bases at J; junction bases unmatched: 8. CDR3 size: 15 residues. CDR1 and CDR2 from the germline V gene are SGHNT and YYREEE (reference sequence). CDR3 coding DNA: TGTGCCAGCAGCGAGAGGACAGGGGGTGAGACTGAAGCTTTCTTT. Translating gives CASSERTGGETEAFF. Filled out from reference TRBV5-4 and TRBJ1-1, the complete variable domain reads ETGVTQSPTHLIKTRGQQVTLRCSSQSGHNTVSWYQQALGQGPQFIFQYYREEENGRGNFPPRFSGLQFPNYSSELNVNALELDDSALYLCASSERTGGETEAFFGQGTRLTVV.

This chain uses TRBV11-1 with TRBJ2-3; a weak D match, TRBD1 (6 bases). This CDR3 is 15 amino acids long. The germline V gene encodes CDR1 SGHAT and CDR2 FQDESV (reference sequence). V lost 3 bases and J lost 8, with 18 bases in between. The CDR3 protein is CASSFGDTGRVTQYF. The CDR3 region has the DNA TGTGCCAGCAGCTTTGGGGACACGGGACGTGTTACGCAGTATTTT.

The V gene is TRBV20-1, the J gene TRBJ1-2; no reliable D call. The V gene lost 6 bases and the J gene lost 6 bases, with 5 bases spanning the gap. The germline gives CDR1 DFQATT, CDR2 SNEGSKA (reference sequence). CDR3 length: 9 amino acids. Written as DNA, the CDR3 is TGCAGTGCCGGTGATGGCTACACCTTC. Translation gives CSAGDGYTF.

The V gene is TRBV9, the J gene TRBJ2-5; 7 bases are shared with TRBD1. This CDR3 region has 15 residues. Losses at the gene ends were 3 bases for V and 5 bases for J; bases not matched to a gene: 10. The germline V gene has CDR1 SGDLS and CDR2 YYNGEE. CDR3: CASSGQQGTVETQYF. The CDR3 nucleotides are TGTGCCAGCAGCGGTCAACAGGGGACGGTTGAGACCCAGTACTTC.

The count of this clone is one. The chain carries TRBV11-2 and TRBJ2-1; tentative D call: TRBD2 (6 bases). Per germline, CDR1 SGHAT and CDR2 FQNNGV. V was trimmed by 6 bases and J by 10 bases, leaving 13 bases between them. CDR3 length: 12 amino acids. The CDR3 DNA reads TGTGCCAGCAGGCGACTTGGGAGGGAGCAGTTCTTC. This translates into CASRRLGREQFF.

The chain carries TRBV28 and TRBJ2-3, with a tentative D call TRBD2 (6 bases). The V and J ends lost 5 bases and 4 bases respectively, with 13 bases between them. Germline V gene lookup returns CDR1 MDHEN and CDR2 SYDVKM. The CDR3 consists of 14 residues. CDR3 DNA sequence: TGTGCCAGCAGTACCCTCCCGGGAGCAGATACGCAGTATTTT. It translates to CASSTLPGADTQYF.

The chain links TRBV28 to TRBJ1-5; D not certain. There are 12 residues in the CDR3. Trimming cost V 3 bases and J 9 bases, with 9 bases left between them. Germline V gene sequence: CDR1 MDHEN, CDR2 SYDVKM. The CDR3, as DNA: TGTGCCAGCAGTTTCCAATCGCGGCCCCAGCATTTT. Translated: CASSFQSRPQHF.

The chain combines TRBV5-4 with TRBJ1-2; 11 nucleotides match TRBD1. The junction had 7 bases not matched to a gene; V was cut back by 4 bases and J by 8 bases. The CDR3 extends over 14 amino acids. Germline V lookup: CDR1 SGHNT, CDR2 YYREEE (reference sequence). CDR3 loop: CASSQDRGRWGYTF. The DNA for the CDR3 is TGTGCCAGCAGCCAGGACAGGGGGCGTTGGGGCTACACCTTC.

The chain has TRBV4-1 and TRBJ1-2, with TRBD1 identical over 11 bases. From germline, CDR1 is MGHRA and CDR2 YSYEKL. V was pared by 6 bases and J by 2 bases, with 11 bases of the junction left unmatched. CDR3 size: 17 residues. The DNA for the CDR3 is TGCGCCAGCAGACCCTGGACAGGGGGCGCCGCCAACTATGGCTACACCTTC. Its protein product is CASRPWTGGAANYGYTF.